These 7 T cell receptor beta chains were sequenced from one sample in a study of blood T cell repertoires in COVID-19. Assay: immunoSEQ multiplex PCR; the TCRdb copy retains only in-frame clones and omits some. The repertoire includes about 40,000 clones, approximately 83% of them detected once, and 24% sits in the top ten. The specimen sequenced was peripheral blood. The receptors were sampled from a human donor with acute or convalescent COVID-19. The donor label of this sample is uncertain.

This clone came up a few times. CDR3 in amino acids: CSVDGGLLHGYTF. The CDR3 bases are TGCAGCGTGGACGGAGGCCTCTTGCATGGCTACACCTTC. This chain joins TRBV29-1 and TRBJ1-2, with D hard to call. Germline loops: CDR1 SQVTM, CDR2 ANQGSEA. The CDR3 extends over 13 amino acids. V was trimmed by 6 bases and J by 6 bases, leaving 17 bases between them.

The chain joins TRBV10-3 to TRBJ2-7; possible D gene TRBD2, 5 bases. CDR1 is ENHRY, CDR2 SYGVKD, per germline. CDR3 length: 13 amino acids. The germline V and J ends were trimmed by 3 bases and 2 bases, with 8 bases remaining between them. The chain's CDR3 is CAISDGRTYEQYF. The CDR3 DNA sequence: TGTGCCATCAGTGATGGGAGAACCTACGAGCAGTACTTC.

J is TRBJ2-1 and V is TRBV21-1; the D segment call TRBD2 is taken from the table without a DNA check. TRBV21-1 is a pseudogene locus. The CDR3 contains 16 residues. As DNA, the CDR3 is TGTGCCAGCAGCCAGCCTCGGGTTAGCTCCTACAATGAGCAGTTCTTC. As protein: CASSQPRVSSYNEQFF.

The chain joins TRBV5-6 to TRBJ2-1; 14 bases fit TRBD2. J was trimmed by 6 bases and V by 0 bases; bases with no gene match: 8. From germline, CDR1 is SGHDT and CDR2 YYEEEE. This CDR3 has 18 residues. The CDR3 region has the DNA TGTGCCAGCAGCTTGGGACGACTAGCGGGAGGGAGGTTCAATGAGCAGTTCTTC. Amino acid sequence: CASSLGRLAGGRFNEQFF.

This clone has just one count. V and J are TRBV2 and TRBJ1-2; 8 bases agree with TRBD1. In germline, CDR1 is SNHLY, CDR2 FYNNEI. CDR3 length equals 14 residues. After removal of 6 bases from V and 3 bases from J, the junction contained 6 bases not matched to a gene. This chain's CDR3 is CASSPGTGYYGYTF. Written as DNA, the CDR3 is TGTGCCAGCAGCCCCGGGACAGGCTACTATGGCTACACCTTC.

This clone was picked up a small number of times. The chain employs TRBV5-6 and TRBJ1-1; the D is unclear. Germline CDR1 reads SGHDT; CDR2 reads YYEEEE. The CDR3 totals 15 residues. Trimming took 4 bases from V and 5 from J, leaving 18 bases between them. The CDR3 coding sequence is TGTGCCAGCAGCCTGCCGGACTCCAGTTATACTGAAGCTTTCTTT. Protein: CASSLPDSSYTEAFF.

The chain joins TRBV6-5 to TRBJ1-4, with 7 bases fitting TRBD1. This CDR3 has 15 residues. With 3 bases clipped from V and 5 bases from J, the junction kept 6 bases outside the gene matches. From germline, CDR1 is MNHEY and CDR2 SVGAGI. The DNA for the CDR3 is TGTGCCAGCAGTTATACGACAGGGACCAATGAAAAACTGTTTTTT. Translated: CASSYTTGTNEKLFF.